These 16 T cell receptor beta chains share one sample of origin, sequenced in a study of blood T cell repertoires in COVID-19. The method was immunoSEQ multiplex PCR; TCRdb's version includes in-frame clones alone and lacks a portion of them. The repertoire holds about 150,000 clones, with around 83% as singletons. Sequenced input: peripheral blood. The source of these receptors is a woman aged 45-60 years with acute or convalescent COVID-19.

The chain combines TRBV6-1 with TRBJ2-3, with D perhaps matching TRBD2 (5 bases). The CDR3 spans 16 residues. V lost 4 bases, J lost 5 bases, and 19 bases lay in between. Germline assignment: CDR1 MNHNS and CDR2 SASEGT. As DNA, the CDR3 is TGTGCCAGCAGTGCCCTTAGAAGCGAGGGCGGAGATACGCAGTATTTT. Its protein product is CASSALRSEGGDTQYF.

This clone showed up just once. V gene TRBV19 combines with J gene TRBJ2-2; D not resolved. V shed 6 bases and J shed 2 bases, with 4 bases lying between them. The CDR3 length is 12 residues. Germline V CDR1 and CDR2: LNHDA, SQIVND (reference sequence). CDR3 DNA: TGTGCCAGTAGCCAAAACACCGGGGAGCTGTTTTTT. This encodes CASSQNTGELFF.

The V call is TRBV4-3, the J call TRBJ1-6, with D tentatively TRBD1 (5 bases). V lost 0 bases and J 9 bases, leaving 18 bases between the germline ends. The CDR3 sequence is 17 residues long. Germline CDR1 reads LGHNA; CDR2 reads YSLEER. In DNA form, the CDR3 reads TGCGCCAGCAGCCAAGAATGGGCGGCGGGACGGACTTCACCCCTCCACTTT. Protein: CASSQEWAAGRTSPLHF.

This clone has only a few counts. As DNA, the CDR3 is TGTGCCAGCAGTTCCACTTGGGGACAGGGTTACTATGGCTACACCTTC. It encodes CASSSTWGQGYYGYTF. The chain links TRBV28 to TRBJ1-2; 9 bases are shared with TRBD1. The V gene's germline CDR1 is MDHEN and CDR2 SYDVKM. V lost 4 bases to trimming and J lost 3 bases; unmatched junction nucleotides: 9. CDR3 size: 16 residues.

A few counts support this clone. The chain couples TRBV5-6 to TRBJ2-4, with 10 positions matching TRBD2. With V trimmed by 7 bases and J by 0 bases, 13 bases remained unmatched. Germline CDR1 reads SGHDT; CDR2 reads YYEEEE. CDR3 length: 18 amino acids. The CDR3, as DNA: TGTGCCAGCGGCCGCCAATATAGCGGGGGGTTAGCCAAAAACATTCAGTACTTC. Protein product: CASGRQYSGGLAKNIQYF.

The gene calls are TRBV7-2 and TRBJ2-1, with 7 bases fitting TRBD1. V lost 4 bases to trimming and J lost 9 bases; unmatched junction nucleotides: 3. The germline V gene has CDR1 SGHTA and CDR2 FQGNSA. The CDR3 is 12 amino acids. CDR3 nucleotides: TGTGCCAGCAGCTCCACAGGGGTTGAGCAGTTCTTC. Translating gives CASSSTGVEQFF.

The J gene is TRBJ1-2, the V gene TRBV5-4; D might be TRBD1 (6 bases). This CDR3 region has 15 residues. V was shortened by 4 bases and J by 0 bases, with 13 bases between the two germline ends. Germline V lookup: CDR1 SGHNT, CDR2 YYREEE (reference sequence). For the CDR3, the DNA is TGTGCCAGCAGCGGGGGCGGGGGAGCTAACTATGGCTACACCTTC. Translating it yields CASSGGGGANYGYTF.

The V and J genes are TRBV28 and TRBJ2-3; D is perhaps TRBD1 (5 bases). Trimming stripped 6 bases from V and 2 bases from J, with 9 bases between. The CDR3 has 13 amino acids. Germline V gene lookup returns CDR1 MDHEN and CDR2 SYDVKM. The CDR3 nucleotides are TGTGCCAGCAGAGGGGTCCCCACAGATACGCAGTATTTT. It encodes CASRGVPTDTQYF.

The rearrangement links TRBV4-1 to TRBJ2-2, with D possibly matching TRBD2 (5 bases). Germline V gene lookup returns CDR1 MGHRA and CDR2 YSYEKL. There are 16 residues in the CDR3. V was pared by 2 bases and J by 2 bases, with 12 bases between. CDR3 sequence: CASSQLGRANTGELFF. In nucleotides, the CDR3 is TGCGCCAGCAGCCAACTCGGGCGGGCCAACACCGGGGAGCTGTTTTTT.

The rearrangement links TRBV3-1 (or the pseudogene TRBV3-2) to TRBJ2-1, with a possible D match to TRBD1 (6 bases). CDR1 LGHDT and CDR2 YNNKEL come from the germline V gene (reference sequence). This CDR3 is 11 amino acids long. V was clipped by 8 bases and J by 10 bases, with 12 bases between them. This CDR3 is CASRNGQEQFF. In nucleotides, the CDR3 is TGTGCCAGCCGTAACGGACAGGAGCAGTTCTTC.

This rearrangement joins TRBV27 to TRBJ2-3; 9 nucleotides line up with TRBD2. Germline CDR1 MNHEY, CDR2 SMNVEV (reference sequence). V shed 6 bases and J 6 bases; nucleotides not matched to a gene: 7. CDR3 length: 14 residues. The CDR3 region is CASRIAGVGDTQYF. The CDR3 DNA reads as TGTGCCAGCAGGATAGCGGGAGTAGGTGATACGCAGTATTTT.

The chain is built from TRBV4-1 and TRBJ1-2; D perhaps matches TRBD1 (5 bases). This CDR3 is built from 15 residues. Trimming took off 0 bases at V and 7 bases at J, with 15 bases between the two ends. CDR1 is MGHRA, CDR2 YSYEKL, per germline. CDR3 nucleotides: TGCGCCAGCAGCCAAGATCCAGGGATCCCCCTTGGCTACACCTTC. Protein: CASSQDPGIPLGYTF.

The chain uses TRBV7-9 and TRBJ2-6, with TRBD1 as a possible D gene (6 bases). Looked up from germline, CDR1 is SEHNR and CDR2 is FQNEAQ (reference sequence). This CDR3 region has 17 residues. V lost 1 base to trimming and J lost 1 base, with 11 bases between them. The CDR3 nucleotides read TGTGCCAGCAGCTTAGAGGGCAGGGGTTCTGGGGCCAACGTCCTGACTTTC. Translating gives CASSLEGRGSGANVLTF.

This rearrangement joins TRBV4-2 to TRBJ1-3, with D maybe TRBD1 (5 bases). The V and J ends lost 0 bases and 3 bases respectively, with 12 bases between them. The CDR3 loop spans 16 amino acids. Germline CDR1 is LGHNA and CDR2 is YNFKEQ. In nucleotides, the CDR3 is TGTGCCAGCAGCCAAGATGTTGGGGCCGGTGGAAACACCATATATTTT. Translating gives CASSQDVGAGGNTIYF.

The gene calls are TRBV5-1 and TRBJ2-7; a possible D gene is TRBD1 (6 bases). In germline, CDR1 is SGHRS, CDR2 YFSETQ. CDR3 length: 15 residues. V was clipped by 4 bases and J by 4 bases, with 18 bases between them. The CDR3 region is CASSTGQGDLYEQYF. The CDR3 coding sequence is TGCGCCAGCAGCACGGGACAAGGGGACCTTTACGAGCAGTACTTC.

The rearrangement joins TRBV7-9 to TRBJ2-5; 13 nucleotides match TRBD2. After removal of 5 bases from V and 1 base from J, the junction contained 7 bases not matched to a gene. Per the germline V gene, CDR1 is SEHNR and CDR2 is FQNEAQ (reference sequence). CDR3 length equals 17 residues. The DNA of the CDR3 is TGTGCCAGCAGCCACTTTAGACTAGCGGGGGGCCAAGAGACCCAGTACTTC. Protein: CASSHFRLAGGQETQYF.